The 11 T cell receptor beta chains presented below share a single source sample, sequenced in a study of CD8 T cells in Susac syndrome. The RNA input was roughly 0.45 to 1 ug, and it was reverse transcribed with random hexamers. One entry per CDR3 protein, called by TCRdb with MiXCR from the immunoSEQ multiplex PCR reads. Seen here are 200,000 or so distinct CDR3 sequences, nearly 97% observed once, and the top ten hold about 0.093%. Sequenced input: CD4+ T cells from PBMCs. The receptors originated from a human donor with multiple sclerosis.

This clonotype was recorded only once. This chain connects TRBV18 to TRBJ2-3, with unresolved D. CDR1 KGHSH and CDR2 LQKENI come from the germline V gene. The CDR3 spans 13 residues. Deletions cut 6 bases from V and 1 base from J, with 8 bases between. CDR3 loop: CASSPLRTDTQYF. CDR3 DNA: TGTGCCAGCTCTCCCCTACGCACAGATACGCAGTATTTT.

The chain is built from TRBV29-1 and TRBJ2-5, with a possible D match to TRBD1 (6 bases). Germline V gene lookup returns CDR1 SQVTM and CDR2 ANQGSEA. CDR3 length equals 12 residues. V was clipped by 4 bases and J by 5 bases, with 11 bases between them. CDR3 in DNA: TGCAGCGTTGCAGGGGTCGCGGAGACCCAGTACTTC. Translation gives CSVAGVAETQYF.

The chain couples TRBV15 to TRBJ1-5; D unresolved. Trimming took off 3 bases at V and 6 bases at J, with 12 bases between the two ends. The germline V gene encodes CDR1 LNHNV and CDR2 YYDKDF (reference sequence). CDR3 size: 14 residues. The CDR3 DNA reads as TGTGCCACCAGCAGGGTAGGGTACGGTCAGCCCCAGCATTTT. Translated, it gives CATSRVGYGQPQHF.

The chain has TRBV18 and TRBJ1-1; D uncertain. V was pared by 3 bases and J by 7 bases, with 12 bases between. The CDR3 consists of 13 residues. Germline assignment: CDR1 KGHSH and CDR2 LQKENI. This chain's CDR3 is CASSPSMEFEAFF. The CDR3 DNA sequence: TGTGCCAGCTCACCGTCGATGGAATTTGAAGCTTTCTTT. Complete variable domain (other parts from reference TRBV18 and TRBJ1-1): NAGVMQNPRHLVRRRGQEARLRCSPMKGHSHVYWYRQLPEEGLKFMVYLQKENIIDESGMPKERFSAEFPKEGPSILRIQQVVRGDSAAYFCASSPSMEFEAFFGQGTRLTVV.

CDR3 region: CSARRGFRDNQPQHF. The CDR3 DNA reads TGCAGTGCTAGGCGAGGGTTTAGGGACAATCAGCCCCAGCATTTT. The chain uses TRBV20-1 and TRBJ1-5; D is unclear. From germline, CDR1 is DFQATT and CDR2 SNEGSKA (reference sequence). The CDR3 length is 15 residues. V gave up 3 bases and J gave up 3 bases, with 15 bases separating them.

The chain joins TRBV4-1 to TRBJ1-2; 7 positions agree with TRBD1. Germline loops: CDR1 MGHRA, CDR2 YSYEKL. The trim removed 6 bases at V and 3 bases at J, leaving 13 bases unmatched. The CDR3 loop spans 16 amino acids. The CDR3 sequence: CASSTTRTGDYYGYTF. The DNA for the CDR3 is TGCGCCAGCAGTACTACCAGGACAGGTGATTACTATGGCTACACCTTC.

The chain has TRBV3-1 and TRBJ2-4; 8 bases agree with TRBD2. CDR1 and CDR2 (germline): LGHDT, YNNKEL (reference sequence). The length of the CDR3 is 16 residues. V shed 0 bases and J 8 bases; nucleotides not matched to a gene: 9. In DNA, the CDR3 is TGTGCCAGCAGCCAAGATCTAGCGGGCGGATGGGACATTCAGTACTTC. Translated: CASSQDLAGGWDIQYF.

The chain joins TRBV6-5 to TRBJ1-3; maybe TRBD1 (5 bases). Germline CDR1 MNHEY, CDR2 SVGAGI. This CDR3 contains 14 residues. Trimming pared 2 bases from V and 2 bases from J, leaving 7 bases between. CDR3 amino acids: CASSYEDTGNTIYF. CDR3 bases: TGTGCCAGCAGTTACGAGGACACTGGAAACACCATATATTTT.

J is TRBJ2-7 and V is TRBV4-3; 7 nucleotides match TRBD1. Losses at the gene ends were 5 bases for V and 4 bases for J; bases not matched to a gene: 11. Germline CDR1 is LGHNA and CDR2 is YSLEER. The CDR3 consists of 15 residues. For the CDR3, the DNA is TGCGCCAGCAGCTCCCATCCGGGACAGAGTTACGAGCAGTACTTC. Residues: CASSSHPGQSYEQYF.

The V and J genes are TRBV18 and TRBJ2-5, with a tentative D call TRBD1 (5 bases). The CDR3 consists of 14 residues. The germline CDR1 and CDR2 sequences are KGHSH and LQKENI. Between the trimmed V and J ends, which lost 1 base and 3 bases, there was a span of 9 bases. CDR3 region: CASSPQGLEETQYF. In DNA form, the CDR3 reads TGTGCCAGCTCACCACAGGGGTTGGAAGAGACCCAGTACTTC.

This sequence joins TRBV28 and TRBJ2-3; TRBD1 aligns across 8 bases. V trimming: 7 bases; J trimming: 1 base; junction bases outside the gene matches: 7. Looked up from germline, CDR1 is MDHEN and CDR2 is SYDVKM. This CDR3 comprises 15 residues. In DNA, the CDR3 is TGTGCCAGCATCGACGGGACAGGCCGCACAGATACGCAGTATTTT. Residues: CASIDGTGRTDTQYF. Variable domain in full (rest from reference TRBV28 and TRBJ2-3): DVKVTQSSRYLVKRTGEKVFLECVQDMDHENMFWYRQDPGLGLRLIYFSYDVKMKEKGDIPEGYSVSREKKERFSLILESASTNQTSMYLCASIDGTGRTDTQYFGPGTRLTVL.